This T cell receptor beta chain was profiled in a study of control samples from healthy donors and cancer patients. The table came from immunoSEQ multiplex PCR; TCRdb's copy has only in-frame clones and leaves some out. This table holds approximately 150,000 clones, around nine tenths found once. The CDR3 runs to 15 residues. The germline V gene encodes CDR1 SGHTA and CDR2 FQGNSA. J was trimmed by 5 bases and V by 5 bases; bases with no gene match: 11. The chain joins TRBV7-2 to TRBJ2-7; TRBD1 matches at 8 bases. The sequenced sample was blood. This TCR was sampled from a man in his thirties or forties in good health. The CDR3 DNA sequence: TGTGCCAGCAGCCCCGCCGGGACAGGCAGCAACGAGCAGTACTTC. Translating gives CASSPAGTGSNEQYF.